The following is a T cell receptor beta chain sequence with its context. This clone's antigen is unknown. Nothing much larger sits one base from this clone, and base qualities are not available. This sample is drawn from a study of blood T cell repertoires in COVID-19 (dated by TCRdb to the early 2020s). Study-wide context: Samples from collaborators originated in the United States, Italy and Spain and spanned both the acute and convalescent phases of COVID-19. The prospective study material was composed of cDNA or gDNA derived from T cells, B-cell-depleted T cells, or PBMCs. Subjects who had been exposed to COVID-19, were actively infected with it, or had recovered from it provided the deeply sampled blood TCRbeta repertoires that made up the dataset. The repertoires were made available in a free public database intended to serve as a resource for research on the immune response to SARS-CoV-2. Samples were obtained from the ongoing ImmuneRACE study (first 160 participants) and from about 1,300 subjects provided by 6 global collaborators. The sample metadata nearly always contained a de-identified subject ID, COVID-19 status, age in years and sex. Where available, HLA class I and class II types were obtained from metadata supplied by the sample provider rather than from assay-based typing.

Beyond this particular receptor, the publication reports: Clinical and demographic metadata were provided uncurated, with the amount varying by source and participant.

Collaborating institutions collected whole blood in K2EDTA tubes following their own protocols. For TCRbeta analysis, collaborator samples were shipped as frozen whole blood, as isolated PBMCs, or as DNA extracted from either sample type. A distance of 11 bases separates the germline ends of V and J, which lose 4 bases and 4 bases respectively. CDR1 and CDR2 are drawn from the germline V gene: SGDLS, YYNGEE. From the cysteine through the phenylalanine, the CDR3 covers 13 amino acids. The kept DNA is CDR3 alone, 39 bases in frame from the first base. The immunoSEQ Assay, a bias-controlled multiplex PCR, was used to amplify TCRbeta CDR3 regions from genomic DNA. The authors' analysis ran thus. Nucleated cell counts per sample were estimated from amplification of reference gene primers within the assay. To quantify the absolute abundance of each unique TCRbeta CDR3 rearrangement, sequence reads were collapsed and filtered. For each sample, productive Simpson clonality was calculated as the square root of Simpson's diversity index over productive rearrangements. This immuneACCESS table, as held by TCRdb, lists in-frame sequences with V and J called but not all clones. Of the missing ones, under half trace to an unresolved V gene in checked studies; the others have no known cause. The V and J calls and clone size were taken over from that table, and D and trimming were inferred from the DNA. The sample yields tens of thousands of clones; 88% were counted once. Approximately 5.5% of the sample rests with the top ten.

The sample consisted of peripheral blood. The chain is encoded by TRBV9 joined to TRBJ2-5, with the D gene not confidently named. This clonotype was sampled from a human donor in a cohort sampled during active COVID-19. The nucleotide sequence is TGTGCCAGCAGCCCCCAGGCCCTAGAGACCCAGTACTTC. Translated, this gives CASSPQALETQYF.